The 8 T cell receptor beta chains below come from one sample, sequenced in a study of CD8+CD57+ T cells in acquired aplastic anemia. TCR beta VDJ and CDR3 profiling used genomic DNA as template. TCRdb re-called the reads with MiXCR, one entry per CDR3 protein. The table records 180,000 or so distinct CDR3 sequences, around 63% of them present only once. By flow cytometry, patients selected for sequencing had shown an expansion of CD8+CD57+ cells. The specimen was sorted CD4+, CD8+, or CD8+CD57+ T cells (not recorded which) from PBMCs. These TCRs come from a human donor with aplastic anemia.

The chain carries TRBV7-8 and TRBJ2-7; D is possibly TRBD1 or TRBD2 (6 bases each). From germline, CDR1 is SGHVS and CDR2 FQNEAQ. V lost 1 base and J lost 7, with 20 bases in between. The CDR3 contains 16 residues. CDR3 sequence (DNA): TGTGCCAGCAGCTTAGAGGGGGGCCGGGGCACCGGGGAGCAGTACTTC. It is translated as CASSLEGGRGTGEQYF.

V gene TRBV27 combines with J gene TRBJ2-1, with TRBD1 matching 7 bases. This CDR3 is 14 amino acids long. The germline CDR1 and CDR2 sequences are MNHEY and SMNVEV (reference sequence). With V trimmed by 6 bases and J by 0 bases, 2 bases remained unmatched. In DNA, the CDR3 is TGTGCCAGCAGCTGGGACAGCTCCTACAATGAGCAGTTCTTC. This encodes CASSWDSSYNEQFF.

V and J are TRBV10-3 and TRBJ1-2; D ambiguous. The CDR3 is 12 residues long. V lost 3 bases to trimming and J lost 7 bases, with 9 bases between them. Germline loops: CDR1 ENHRY, CDR2 SYGVKD. The CDR3 protein is CAISEAGSGYTF. The CDR3 DNA follows: TGTGCCATCAGTGAAGCTGGGTCTGGCTACACCTTC.

This clonotype was recorded at least ten times. The CDR3 reads CASSIARTAANYGYTF. The CDR3, as DNA: TGTGCCAGTAGTATAGCTCGGACAGCAGCTAACTATGGCTACACCTTC. The V and J genes are TRBV19 and TRBJ1-2, with D possibly being TRBD1 (6 bases). This CDR3 is 16 amino acids long. Between the trimmed V and J ends, which lost 1 base and 0 bases, there was a span of 12 bases. The germline gives CDR1 LNHDA, CDR2 SQIVND (reference sequence).

In its sample, this clonotype was seen a few times. The genes are TRBV20-1 and TRBJ2-1; 14 bases line up with TRBD2. CDR3 length: 16 residues. Losses at the gene ends were 1 base for V and 8 bases for J; bases not matched to a gene: 7. CDR1 and CDR2 (germline): DFQATT, SNEGSKA (reference sequence). The CDR3 protein is CSARVPGLAGVDEQFF. CDR3 sequence (DNA): TGCAGTGCTAGAGTCCCGGGACTAGCGGGAGTCGATGAGCAGTTCTTC.

This clonotype has a count of ten or more. The CDR3 DNA sequence: TGTGCCAGTAGTCCCGACACTAGTTCCTACGAGCAGTACTTC. This gives the protein CASSPDTSSYEQYF. The V call is TRBV19, the J call TRBJ2-7; possibly TRBD2 for D (5 bases). V dropped 5 bases and J dropped 1 base, with 12 bases sitting between them. CDR1 and CDR2 from the germline V gene are LNHDA and SQIVND (reference sequence). There are 14 residues in the CDR3.

The chain employs TRBV20-1 and TRBJ1-6; possible D gene TRBD1, 6 bases. There are 15 residues in the CDR3. From germline, CDR1 is DFQATT and CDR2 SNEGSKA (reference sequence). V lost 3 bases to trimming and J lost 0 bases, with 9 bases between them. CDR3 sequence (DNA): TGCAGTGCTAGTCAGGGGAGCTCCTATAATTCACCCCTCCACTTT. This encodes CSASQGSSYNSPLHF.

The V and J genes are TRBV5-4 and TRBJ1-2; 7 bases are shared with TRBD1. J was trimmed by 2 bases and V by 2 bases; bases with no gene match: 12. The V gene's germline CDR1 is SGHNT and CDR2 YYREEE (reference sequence). The CDR3 loop spans 17 amino acids. CDR3 nucleotide sequence: TGTGCCAGCAGCTTACCGGGTTATACAGGGGCGAACTATGGCTACACCTTC. It codes for CASSLPGYTGANYGYTF.